Here is one T cell receptor (beta chain) with its context. This sample is drawn from a study of T cell clones after liver transplantation. Study information: TCRbeta sequencing after a pre-transplant mixed lymphocyte reaction identified graft-donor-reactive clones, later tracked in post-transplant blood.

The ends lost 3 bases at V and 11 bases at J; junction bases unmatched: 2. Germline CDR1 and CDR2: KGHSH and LQKENI. This CDR3 spans 11 amino acids. Clones were sequenced by immunoSEQ multiplex PCR, and TCRdb holds only the in-frame ones, with some missing. The repertoire consists of around 78,000 clones, with over 80% occurring once and the leading ten covering 2.5% to 3%. Sorting of unstimulated PBMCs yielded separate CD3+CD4+ and CD3+CD8+ fractions. This clonotype was obtained from a human patient who received a liver transplant. Some of these T cells may belong to the graft donor. The chain combines TRBV18 with TRBJ1-1, with 8 bases aligning to TRBD1. This sample comprised CD4+ T cells from blood, obtained at the 22-month timepoint. The CDR3 coding sequence is TGTGCCAGCTCACCGGGACAGGAGGCTTTCTTT. Translation gives CASSPGQEAFF.